The 8 T cell receptor beta chains reported below all come from one sample, sequenced in a study of blood T cell repertoires in COVID-19. Data came from immunoSEQ multiplex PCR; TCRdb stores just in-frame clones and leaves some out. The top ten hold around 2.2% of the sample, which has approximately 110,000 clones, about 85% seen once. Source material: peripheral blood. These receptors were taken from a human donor in a cohort sampled during active COVID-19.

This clone is labeled medium-sized. The chain carries TRBV6-6 and TRBJ1-5, with TRBD1 matching 8 bases. The V segment lost 4 bases and the J segment 9 bases; nucleotides outside the gene matches: 14. Germline V gene data show CDR1 as MNHNY and CDR2 as SVGAGI (reference sequence). This CDR3 comprises 16 residues. In nucleotides, the CDR3 is TGTGCCAGCAGTTTAAGCCCCGGGACAGGCGAGTCGCCCCAGCATTTT. Translation gives CASSLSPGTGESPQHF.

As for this clone: The identical CDR3 is also encoded by other nucleotide sequences in the sample. V is TRBV5-1 and J is TRBJ2-7; 7 bases map to TRBD2. CDR3 length: 14 residues. The germline V gene encodes CDR1 SGHRS and CDR2 YFSETQ. Trimming removed 2 bases from V and 1 base from J; junction bases left unmatched: 3. Here the CDR3 reads CASSLSGGSYEQYF. CDR3 DNA sequence: TGCGCCAGCAGCTTATCCGGGGGGTCCTACGAGCAGTACTTC.

This clone was recorded a few times. The V gene is TRBV5-1, the J gene TRBJ2-2; 8 bases are a match to TRBD1. The CDR3 spans 15 residues. Germline V gives CDR1 SGHRS, CDR2 YFSETQ. V dropped 4 bases and J dropped 6; count of bases not matched to a gene: 8. Here the CDR3 DNA reads TGCGCCAGCAGCGACGTGACAGGGGATCCCGGGGAGCTGTTTTTT. Translated, it gives CASSDVTGDPGELFF.

The V and J genes are TRBV7-2 and TRBJ2-1; D is undetermined. The CDR3 covers 13 residues. V was cut by 3 bases and J by 5 bases, with 8 bases left in between. Germline assignment: CDR1 SGHTA and CDR2 FQGNSA. Written as DNA, the CDR3 is TGTGCCAGCAGCTTGGCTGGCAACAATGAGCAGTTCTTC. It codes for CASSLAGNNEQFF.

This clone came up once. This chain links TRBV6-2 or TRBV6-3 with TRBJ1-1, with TRBD1 matching over 7 bases. The trim removed 2 bases at V and 1 base at J, leaving 7 bases unmatched. This CDR3 is built from 16 residues. Germline V lookup: CDR1 MNHEY, CDR2 SVGEGT. CDR3 amino acids: CASSYGQARGNTEAFF. The DNA of the CDR3 is TGTGCCAGCAGTTACGGACAGGCTCGAGGGAACACTGAAGCTTTCTTT.

The gene calls are TRBV6-2 or TRBV6-3 and TRBJ1-5, with D unresolved. Germline V gives CDR1 MNHEY, CDR2 SVGEGT. The V and J ends lost 2 bases and 7 bases respectively, with 9 bases between them. The CDR3 sequence is 13 residues long. The CDR3 spells CASSYATRQPQHF. The CDR3 DNA reads TGTGCCAGCAGTTACGCTACGAGACAGCCCCAGCATTTT.

The chain joins TRBV19 to TRBJ2-7, with 10 positions matching TRBD1. Germline V gives CDR1 LNHDA, CDR2 SQIVND (reference sequence). This CDR3 spans 15 amino acids. V lost 5 bases and J lost 1; bases outside the gene matches: 5. In nucleotides, the CDR3 is TGTGCCAGTAGTGGGGGACAGGGGCCTTCCTACGAGCAGTACTTC. This codes for CASSGGQGPSYEQYF. Drawing the rest from reference TRBV19 and TRBJ2-7, the complete variable domain is DGGITQSPKYLFRKEGQNVTLSCEQNLNHDAMYWYRQDPGQGLRLIYYSQIVNDFQKGDIAEGYSVSREKKESFPLTVTSAQKNPTAFYLCASSGGQGPSYEQYFGPGTRLTVT.

J is TRBJ2-2 and V is TRBV24-1; possibly TRBD2 for D (6 bases). V lost 9 bases and J lost 0, with 10 bases in between. Per germline, CDR1 KGHDR and CDR2 SFDVKD. The CDR3 has 14 amino acids. This chain's CDR3 is CATAGPTNTGELFF. As DNA, the CDR3 is TGTGCCACCGCGGGACCGACGAACACCGGGGAGCTGTTTTTT.